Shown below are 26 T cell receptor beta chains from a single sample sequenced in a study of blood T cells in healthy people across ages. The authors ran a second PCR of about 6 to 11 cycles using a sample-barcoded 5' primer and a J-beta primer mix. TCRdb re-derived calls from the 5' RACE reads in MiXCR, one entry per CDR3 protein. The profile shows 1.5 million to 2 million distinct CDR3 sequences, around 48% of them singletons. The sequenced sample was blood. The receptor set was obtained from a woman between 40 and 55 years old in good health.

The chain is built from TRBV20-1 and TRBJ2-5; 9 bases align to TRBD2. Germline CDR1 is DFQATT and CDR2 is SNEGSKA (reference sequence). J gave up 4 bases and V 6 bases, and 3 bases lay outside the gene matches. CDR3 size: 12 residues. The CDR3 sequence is CSASGGRETQYF. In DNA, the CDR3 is TGCAGTGCCAGCGGGGGGCGAGAGACCCAGTACTTC.

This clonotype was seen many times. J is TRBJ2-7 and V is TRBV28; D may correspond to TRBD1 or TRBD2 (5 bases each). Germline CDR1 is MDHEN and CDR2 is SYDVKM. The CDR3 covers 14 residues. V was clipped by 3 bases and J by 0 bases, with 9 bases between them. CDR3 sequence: CASSLRGASYEQYF. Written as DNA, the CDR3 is TGTGCCAGCAGTTTGAGAGGGGCCTCCTACGAGCAGTACTTC. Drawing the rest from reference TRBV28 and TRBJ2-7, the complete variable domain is DVKVTQSSRYLVKRTGEKVFLECVQDMDHENMFWYRQDPGLGLRLIYFSYDVKMKEKGDIPEGYSVSREKKERFSLILESASTNQTSMYLCASSLRGASYEQYFGPGTRLTVT.

The DNA for the CDR3 is TGCAGCGTTGAAACTCCTAGCGGCTACAATGAGCAGTACTTC. Translated: CSVETPSGYNEQYF. This chain connects TRBV29-1 to TRBJ2-7; 7 bases map to TRBD2. CDR3 length: 14 residues. The V gene's germline CDR1 is SQVTM and CDR2 ANQGSEA. The V segment lost 2 bases and the J segment 7 bases; nucleotides outside the gene matches: 11.

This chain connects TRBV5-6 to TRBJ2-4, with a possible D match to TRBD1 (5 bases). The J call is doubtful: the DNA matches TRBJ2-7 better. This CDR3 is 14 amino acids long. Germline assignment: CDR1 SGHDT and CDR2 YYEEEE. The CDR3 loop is CASSPILTAYEQYF. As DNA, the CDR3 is TGTGCCAGCAGCCCGATCTTGACAGCCTACGAGCAGTACTTC.

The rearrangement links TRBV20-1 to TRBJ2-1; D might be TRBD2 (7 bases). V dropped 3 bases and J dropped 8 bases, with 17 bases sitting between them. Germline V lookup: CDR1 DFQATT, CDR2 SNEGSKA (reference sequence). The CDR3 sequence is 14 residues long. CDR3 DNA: TGCAGTGCTAGCTACGGGACGGGGGGCGATGAGCAGTTCTTC. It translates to CSASYGTGGDEQFF.

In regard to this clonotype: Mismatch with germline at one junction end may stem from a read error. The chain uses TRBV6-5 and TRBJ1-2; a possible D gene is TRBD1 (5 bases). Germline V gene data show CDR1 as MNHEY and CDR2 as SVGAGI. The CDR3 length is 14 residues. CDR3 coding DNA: TGTGCCCGCAGTTATCAGGCAGGGAGCTATGGCTACACCTTC. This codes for CARSYQAGSYGYTF.

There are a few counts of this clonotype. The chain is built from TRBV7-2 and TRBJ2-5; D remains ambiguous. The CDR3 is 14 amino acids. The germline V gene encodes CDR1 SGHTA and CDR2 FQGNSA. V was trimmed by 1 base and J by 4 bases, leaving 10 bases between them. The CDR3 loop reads CASSLGQNRETQYF. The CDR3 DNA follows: TGTGCCAGCAGCTTAGGACAAAACCGAGAGACCCAGTACTTC.

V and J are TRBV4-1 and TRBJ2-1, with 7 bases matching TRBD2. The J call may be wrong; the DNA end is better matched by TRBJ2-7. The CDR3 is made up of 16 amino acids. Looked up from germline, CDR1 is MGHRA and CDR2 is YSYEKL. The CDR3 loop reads CASSQDVQRDPREQYF. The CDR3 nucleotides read TGCGCCAGCAGCCAAGATGTTCAGCGGGACCCTAGGGAGCAGTACTTC.

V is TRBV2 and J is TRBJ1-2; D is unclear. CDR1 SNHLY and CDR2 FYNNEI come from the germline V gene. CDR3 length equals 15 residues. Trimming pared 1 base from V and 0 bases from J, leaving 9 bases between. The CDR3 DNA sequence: TGTGCCAGCAGTGAAGTAGGTGTCGCTAACTATGGCTACACCTTC. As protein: CASSEVGVANYGYTF.

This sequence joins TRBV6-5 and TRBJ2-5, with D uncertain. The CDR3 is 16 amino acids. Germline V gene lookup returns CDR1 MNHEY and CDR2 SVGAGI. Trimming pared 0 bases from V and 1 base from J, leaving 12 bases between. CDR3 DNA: TGTGCCAGCAGTTACTCGAGGATCGCAGCCCAAGAGACCCAGTACTTC. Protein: CASSYSRIAAQETQYF.

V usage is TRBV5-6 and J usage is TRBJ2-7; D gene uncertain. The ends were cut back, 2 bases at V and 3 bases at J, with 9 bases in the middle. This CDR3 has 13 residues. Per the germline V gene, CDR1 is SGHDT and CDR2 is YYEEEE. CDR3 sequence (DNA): TGTGCCAGCAGCTTTAACCCGGTCTACGAGCAGTACTTC. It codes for CASSFNPVYEQYF.

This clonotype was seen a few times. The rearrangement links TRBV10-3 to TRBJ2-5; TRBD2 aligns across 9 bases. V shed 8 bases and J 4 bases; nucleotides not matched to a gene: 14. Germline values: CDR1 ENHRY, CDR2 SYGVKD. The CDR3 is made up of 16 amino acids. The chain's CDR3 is CAIGRLVRGGRETQYF. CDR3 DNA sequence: TGTGCCATCGGTCGACTAGTGCGGGGGGGCCGAGAGACCCAGTACTTC.

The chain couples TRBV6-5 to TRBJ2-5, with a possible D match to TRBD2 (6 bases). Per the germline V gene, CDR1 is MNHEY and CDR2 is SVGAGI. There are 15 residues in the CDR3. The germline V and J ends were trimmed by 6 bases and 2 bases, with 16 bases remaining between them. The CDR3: CASSPGGASQETQYF. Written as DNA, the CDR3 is TGTGCCAGCAGCCCCGGCGGGGCCTCACAAGAGACCCAGTACTTC.

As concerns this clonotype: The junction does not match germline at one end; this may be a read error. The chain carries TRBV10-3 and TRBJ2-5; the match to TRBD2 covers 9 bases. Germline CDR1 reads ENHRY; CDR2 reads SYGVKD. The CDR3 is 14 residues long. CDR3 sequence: CAISEWTSVEAQYF. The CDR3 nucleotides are TGTGCCATCAGTGAATGGACTAGCGTAGAGGCCCAGTACTTC.

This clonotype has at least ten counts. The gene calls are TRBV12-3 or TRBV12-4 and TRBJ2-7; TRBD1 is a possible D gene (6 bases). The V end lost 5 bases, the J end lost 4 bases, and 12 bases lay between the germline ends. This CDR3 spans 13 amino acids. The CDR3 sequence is CASSSTTGYEQYF. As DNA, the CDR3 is TGTGCCAGCAGTAGTACGACAGGTTACGAGCAGTACTTC.

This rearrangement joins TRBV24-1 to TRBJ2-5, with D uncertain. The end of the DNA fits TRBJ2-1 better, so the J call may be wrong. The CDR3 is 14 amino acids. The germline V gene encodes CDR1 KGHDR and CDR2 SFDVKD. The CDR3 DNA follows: TGTGCCACCAGTGACTCGGTCCCCCAAGAGACCCAGTTCTTC. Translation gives CATSDSVPQETQFF.

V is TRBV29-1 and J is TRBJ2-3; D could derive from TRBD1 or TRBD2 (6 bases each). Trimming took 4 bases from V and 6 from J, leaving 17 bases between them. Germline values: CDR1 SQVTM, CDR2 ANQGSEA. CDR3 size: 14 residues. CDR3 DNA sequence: TGCAGCGTTGGTAACGGGGGCGTCGTGGATACGCAGTATTTT. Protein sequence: CSVGNGGVVDTQYF.

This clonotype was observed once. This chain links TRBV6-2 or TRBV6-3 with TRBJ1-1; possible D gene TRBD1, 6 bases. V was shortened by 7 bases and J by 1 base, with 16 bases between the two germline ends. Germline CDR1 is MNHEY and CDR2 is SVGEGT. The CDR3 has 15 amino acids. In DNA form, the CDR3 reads TGTGCCAGCACCCTCCCGACAGGATCGAACACTGAAGCTTTCTTT. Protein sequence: CASTLPTGSNTEAFF.

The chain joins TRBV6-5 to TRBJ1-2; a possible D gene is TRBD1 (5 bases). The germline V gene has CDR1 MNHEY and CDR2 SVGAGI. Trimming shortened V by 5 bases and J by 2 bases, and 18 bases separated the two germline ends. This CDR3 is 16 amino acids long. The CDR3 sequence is CASSPSTGPINYGYTF. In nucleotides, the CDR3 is TGTGCCAGCAGTCCCTCAACGGGACCTATAAACTATGGCTACACCTTC.

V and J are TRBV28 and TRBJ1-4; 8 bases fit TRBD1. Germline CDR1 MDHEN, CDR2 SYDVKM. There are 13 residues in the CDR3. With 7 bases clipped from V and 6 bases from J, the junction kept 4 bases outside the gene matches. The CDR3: CASTGGGDEKLFF. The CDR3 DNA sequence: TGTGCCAGCACAGGGGGCGGTGATGAAAAACTGTTTTTT.

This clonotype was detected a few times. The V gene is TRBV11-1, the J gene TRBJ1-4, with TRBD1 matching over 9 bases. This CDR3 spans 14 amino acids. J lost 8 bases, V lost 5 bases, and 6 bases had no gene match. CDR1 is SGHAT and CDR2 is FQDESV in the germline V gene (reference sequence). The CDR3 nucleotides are TGTGCCAGCAGCAAGGACAGGGGAGGCGAAAAACTGTTTTTT. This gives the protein CASSKDRGGEKLFF.

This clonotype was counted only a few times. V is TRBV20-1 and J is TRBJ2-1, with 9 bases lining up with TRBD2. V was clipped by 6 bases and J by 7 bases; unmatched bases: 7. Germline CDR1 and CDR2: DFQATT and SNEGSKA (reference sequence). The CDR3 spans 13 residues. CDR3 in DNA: TGCAGTGCACCCGGACTAGCGAGAAATGAGCAGTTCTTC. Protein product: CSAPGLARNEQFF.

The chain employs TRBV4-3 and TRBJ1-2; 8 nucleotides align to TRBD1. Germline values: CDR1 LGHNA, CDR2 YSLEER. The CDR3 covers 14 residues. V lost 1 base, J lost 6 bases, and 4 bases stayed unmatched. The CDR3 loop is CASSQGQGPHGYTF. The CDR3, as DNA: TGCGCCAGCAGCCAAGGACAGGGGCCCCATGGCTACACCTTC.

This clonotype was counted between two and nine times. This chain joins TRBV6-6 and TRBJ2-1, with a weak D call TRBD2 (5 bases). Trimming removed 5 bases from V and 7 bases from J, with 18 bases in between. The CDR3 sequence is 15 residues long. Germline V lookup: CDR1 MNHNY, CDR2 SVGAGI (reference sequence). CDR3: CASSSDTTSGNEQFF. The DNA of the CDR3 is TGTGCCAGCAGTAGCGACACGACGTCGGGAAATGAGCAGTTCTTC.

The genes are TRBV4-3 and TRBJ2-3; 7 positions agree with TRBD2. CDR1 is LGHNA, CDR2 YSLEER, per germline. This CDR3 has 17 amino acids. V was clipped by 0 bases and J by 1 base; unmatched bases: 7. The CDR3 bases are TGCGCCAGCAGCCAAGAGACTCTAGCGGACGGCACAGATACGCAGTATTTT. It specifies CASSQETLADGTDTQYF.

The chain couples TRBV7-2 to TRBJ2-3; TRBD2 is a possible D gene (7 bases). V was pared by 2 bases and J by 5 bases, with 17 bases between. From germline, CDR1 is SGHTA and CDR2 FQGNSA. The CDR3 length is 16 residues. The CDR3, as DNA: TGTGCCAGCAGCTTATCGTCTGGGGGGGCCCGAGATACGCAGTATTTT. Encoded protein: CASSLSSGGARDTQYF. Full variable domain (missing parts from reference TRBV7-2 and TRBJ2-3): GAGVSQSPSNKVTEKGKDVELRCDPISGHTALYWYRQSLGQGLEFLIYFQGNSAPDKSGLPSDRFSAERTGGSVSTLTIQRTQQEDSAVYLCASSLSSGGARDTQYFGPGTRLTVL.